This T cell receptor (beta chain) was found in a study of monozygotic twins with inflammatory bowel disease. CDR3 length equals 16 residues. CDR1 and CDR2 (germline): DFQATT, SNEGSKA (reference sequence). TCRdb derives one entry per CDR3 protein from the 5' RACE reads, leaving out DNA. The table counts more than 300,000 distinct CDR3 sequences; over 5.5% lies in the top ten. V gene TRBV20-1 combines with J gene TRBJ2-2; the D gene TCRdb calls, TRBD1, cannot be checked with no DNA. The clonotype originates from a human donor with ulcerative colitis or Crohn's disease, or a healthy co-twin of an affected twin (not recorded which). Sequencing was performed on blood. The CDR3 loop reads CSATPVGPTNTGELFF.